This T cell receptor beta chain was profiled in a study of CD8+ T cells in alopecia areata listed by TCRdb under 2018. Background on the whole study: The treated patients, all with moderate-to-severe alopecia areata, were enrolled in an open-label pilot trial of oral tofacitinib given at 5 to 10 mg twice daily. In humans, TCRbeta sequencing was performed on scalp tissue and on sorted CD4+ and CD8+ peripheral blood T cells from healthy controls and from patients with patchy or totalis/universalis alopecia areata. High-throughput TCRbeta sequencing was used to examine T cell clonal expansion in alopecia areata in both the C3H/HeJ mouse model and human patients. Biopsies were taken from tofacitinib-treated patients at baseline and at 4 and 24 weeks of treatment, and a later scalp biopsy was taken in several of the tofacitinib-treated patients. immunoSEQ multiplex PCR using 35 Vbeta forward primers and 13 Jbeta reverse primers was used to amplify TCRbeta CDR3 regions. RNA came from the PAXgene miRNA kit for fixed scalp, the miRNeasy kit for PBMCs, and the RNeasy kit for mouse skin. Scalp clonality was compared among normal scalp (n=4), patchy alopecia areata scalp (n=8), and alopecia totalis/universalis scalp (n=8). Patients stayed on tofacitinib for 6 to 18 months and then had 6 months of follow-up off drug so that delayed response and recurrence could be assessed.

On this clone: The specificity of this receptor is unknown. No much larger clonotype is one base removed from it; base qualities were not supplied.

Reading the label with the study, this specimen's time point is: baseline before oral tofacitinib. Lesional scalp punch biopsies and peripheral blood were collected from alopecia areata patients. PBMCs were isolated by density centrifugation and stained for CD3, CD4 and CD8, after which CD4+ and CD8+ T cells were sorted on a FACSAria. V is cut by 8 bases and J by 6 bases, and the space between the germline ends is 14 bases. For CDR1 and CDR2, the germline V gene lists SNHLY and FYNNEI. Counted from cysteine to phenylalanine, this CDR3 has 13 amino acids. Of the read, only the CDR3 DNA is kept; its 39 bases are in frame from base 1. The library relied on the immunoSEQ multiplex PCR assay. RNA was extracted from all samples and reverse transcribed into cDNA, which served as template for TCR sequencing. SuperScript III was used to make first-strand cDNA, primed with a 2:1 mix of oligo-dT and random hexamers. A synthetic immune receptor repertoire was used to gauge amplification bias, and whatever bias remained was removed computationally. In the original analysis: Raw reads were preprocessed for error removal, and CDR3 was defined according to IMGT conventions as running from the conserved cysteine to phenylalanine. Clonality was computed as 1 minus the Shannon entropy, with the entropy normalized by log2 of the number of productive unique TCRs. Whether scalp clones were CD4 or CD8 was inferred by matching scalp TCRbeta sequences against CD4 and CD8 repertoires sorted from blood. The table comes from immuneACCESS by way of TCRdb, which keeps in-frame sequences with V and J called. Part of the clones is missing from these tables; in studies checked, under half for an unresolved V gene and the rest for unknown reasons. V and J calls plus clone size are reproduced from that table; the DNA served to infer D and trimming. The sample table shows over 150,000 clones, and about 63% are seen once. The top ten hold about 15% of the sample.

Overall study results and their limits: TCR sequences shared between patients were less clear than in mice, possibly partly because of HLA diversity in the patient population. Unlike mouse skin, where gammadelta T cells dominate, normal human skin contains resident alphabeta T cells that get sequenced too, which complicates analysis of the scalp TCR repertoire. Lesional scalp, especially in alopecia totalis/universalis, showed higher clonality and more expanded CD8+ clones than normal scalp, suggesting antigenic drive.

The chain couples TRBV2 to TRBJ2-1; TRBD1 is a weak D gene call, 6 bases matching. The material was CD4+ T cells sorted from blood, obtained at week 0. The receptor was isolated from a human donor with alopecia areata. In nucleotides, the sequence is TGTGCCAGCCCCCCCGACAGGAGCAATGAGCAGTTCTTC. Translated, it reads CASPPDRSNEQFF.